Included here is one TCR beta chain sequence, with context. Antigen specificity is unknown. The data stem from a study of T cell repertoires in cytomegalovirus infection. Study details: Alongside well-studied HLA-B-restricted CMV epitopes, recently identified HLA-C-restricted CMV epitopes were also used. Shared public TCR beta signatures pointed to both CMV infection and a matching HLA type.

Overall study findings and caveats: The ex vivo response was dominated by HLA-C-restricted CMV-specific TCR beta clonotypes. The cumulative frequency of public TCR beta families identified carriers of CMV plus the relevant HLA.

MiXCR, applied by TCRdb to the reads, yields one record per CDR3 protein. The data show 900,000 to 950,000 distinct CDR3 sequences, roughly 30% seen once. The specimen was cultured CD8+ T cells from PBMCs, collected from culture after CMV antigen stimulation. The TCR originated in a human donor in good health (CMV status not recorded). Some clones in this sample may be carry-over from other donors' samples.

CDR3 residues: CASSLVGGRGGSNNEQFF. The DNA for the CDR3 is TGTGCCAGCAGCTTAGTGGGTGGGCGGGGGGGCTCTAACAATGAGCAGTTCTTC. V and J are TRBV11-2 and TRBJ2-1, with TRBD2 matching over 9 bases. The CDR3 length is 18 residues. The germline V gene encodes CDR1 SGHAT and CDR2 FQNNGV. Unmatched junction bases numbered 12, after V lost 1 base and J lost 5 bases.